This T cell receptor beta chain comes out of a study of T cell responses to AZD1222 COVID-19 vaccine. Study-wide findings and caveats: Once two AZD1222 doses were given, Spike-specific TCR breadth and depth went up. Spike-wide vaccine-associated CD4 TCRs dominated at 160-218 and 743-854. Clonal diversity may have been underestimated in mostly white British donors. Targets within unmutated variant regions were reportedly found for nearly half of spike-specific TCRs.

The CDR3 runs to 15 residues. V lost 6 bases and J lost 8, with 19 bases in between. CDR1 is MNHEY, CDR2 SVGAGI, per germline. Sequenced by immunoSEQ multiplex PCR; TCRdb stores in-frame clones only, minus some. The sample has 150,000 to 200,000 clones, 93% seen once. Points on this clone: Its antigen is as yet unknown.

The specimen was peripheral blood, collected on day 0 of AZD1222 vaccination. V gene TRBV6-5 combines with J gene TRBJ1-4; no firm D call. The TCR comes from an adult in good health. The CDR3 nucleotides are TGTGCCAGCAGCCAAGCCACCTGGAGGAGGGAAAAACTGTTTTTT. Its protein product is CASSQATWRREKLFF.